What follows are 31 T cell receptor beta chains derived from one specimen sequenced in a study of blood T cell repertoires in COVID-19. Method: immunoSEQ multiplex PCR; TCRdb's copy keeps in-frame clones and lacks some. The sample has 150,000 or so clones; 70% to 90% are singletons. Sequencing was carried out using peripheral blood. These receptors all stem from a woman aged 55-69 years with COVID-19, enrolled during active disease.

The CDR3 here is CASSSGFSSYNEQFF. DNA of the CDR3: TGTGCCAGCAGCTCCGGGTTCAGCTCCTACAATGAGCAGTTCTTC. V is TRBV7-6 and J is TRBJ2-1; D is unresolved. The CDR3 extends over 15 amino acids. V dropped 4 bases and J dropped 0 bases, with 10 bases sitting between them. Germline CDR1 and CDR2: SGHVS and FNYEAQ.

This clone was observed a single time. The rearrangement uses TRBV19 and TRBJ2-1, with a possible D match to TRBD2 (6 bases). With 8 bases removed from V and 0 bases from J, the gap between germline ends came to 14 bases. Germline assignment: CDR1 LNHDA and CDR2 SQIVND (reference sequence). The length of the CDR3 is 15 residues. CDR3 sequence: CASAGATSSYNEQFF. The CDR3 coding sequence is TGTGCCAGTGCCGGGGCGACTAGCTCCTACAATGAGCAGTTCTTC.

The chain joins TRBV7-3 to TRBJ2-3; D gene unclear. The germline gives CDR1 SGHTA, CDR2 FQGTGA. The CDR3 covers 17 residues. With 0 bases removed from V and 2 bases from J, the gap between germline ends came to 15 bases. The CDR3 protein is CASSLTDFYPPTDTQYF. CDR3 in DNA: TGTGCCAGCAGCTTAACTGACTTCTACCCCCCCACAGATACGCAGTATTTT.

This chain connects TRBV5-1 to TRBJ2-5; 11 bases align to TRBD2. CDR3 length equals 19 residues. Germline lookup yields CDR1 SGHRS and CDR2 YFSETQ. Losses at the gene ends were 4 bases for V and 0 bases for J; bases not matched to a gene: 14. This CDR3 is CASSGTSGGDTMYQETQYF. In DNA, the CDR3 is TGCGCCAGCAGCGGTACTAGCGGGGGCGATACTATGTACCAAGAGACCCAGTACTTC.

This sequence joins TRBV27 and TRBJ2-7, with a tentative D call TRBD1 (6 bases). Trimming cost V 5 bases and J 12 bases, with 23 bases left between them. The CDR3 consists of 14 residues. The V gene's germline CDR1 is MNHEY and CDR2 SMNVEV (reference sequence). CDR3 DNA: TGTGCCAGCAGTCGCCTCGGGTCAGGGGTAGGTCTGTACTTC. The encoded protein is CASSRLGSGVGLYF.

This clone was seen only a few times. The chain joins TRBV7-9 to TRBJ1-1, with 7 bases that match TRBD1. The CDR3 spans 14 residues. V lost 4 bases and J lost 1; bases outside the gene matches: 3. The germline V gene encodes CDR1 SEHNR and CDR2 FQNEAQ (reference sequence). The CDR3 spells CASSYHRGNTEAFF. The DNA for the CDR3 is TGTGCCAGCAGCTATCACAGGGGGAACACTGAAGCTTTCTTT.

The chain recombines TRBV5-8 with TRBJ1-3, with D perhaps matching TRBD1 (5 bases). V lost 6 bases, J lost 5 bases, and 12 bases lay in between. CDR3 size: 13 residues. In germline, CDR1 is SGHTS, CDR2 YDEGEE. CDR3 protein: CASTSGFRNTIYF. The CDR3 nucleotides read TGTGCCAGCACATCAGGGTTTAGAAACACCATATATTTT.

The rearrangement joins TRBV28 to TRBJ1-2, with D possibly being TRBD1 (5 bases). The CDR3 is made up of 13 amino acids. V lost 2 bases to trimming and J lost 8 bases, with 12 bases between them. Germline assignment: CDR1 MDHEN and CDR2 SYDVKM. This CDR3 is CASSLPADRGYTF. In DNA form, the CDR3 reads TGTGCCAGCAGTTTACCGGCAGACAGAGGCTACACCTTC.

This chain links TRBV25-1 with TRBJ1-2; D might be TRBD1 (6 bases). Trimming shortened V by 2 bases and J by 3 bases, and 7 bases separated the two germline ends. This CDR3 comprises 13 residues. CDR1 and CDR2 from the germline V gene are MGHDK and SYGVNS. The CDR3 spells CASSEAGDYGYTF. The CDR3 DNA is TGTGCCAGCAGTGAAGCAGGGGACTATGGCTACACCTTC.

The rearrangement joins TRBV6-5 to TRBJ2-5, with D tentatively TRBD1 (6 bases). Germline V CDR1 and CDR2: MNHEY, SVGAGI. Trimming pared 7 bases from V and 3 bases from J, leaving 18 bases between. This CDR3 spans 15 amino acids. Here the CDR3 DNA reads TGTGCCAGCAAAAGAGGTGGGGGCAATAAAGAGACCCAGTACTTC. Translated: CASKRGGGNKETQYF.

The chain combines TRBV5-1 with TRBJ1-1, with a possible D match to TRBD1 (6 bases). The CDR3 length is 14 residues. CDR1 and CDR2 (germline): SGHRS, YFSETQ. With 4 bases removed from V and 0 bases from J, the gap between germline ends came to 10 bases. The CDR3 sequence is CASSRQALNTEAFF. In DNA form, the CDR3 reads TGCGCCAGCAGCCGACAGGCTTTGAACACTGAAGCTTTCTTT.

CDR3 loop: CASSMGVINYGYTF. The CDR3 nucleotides are TGTGCCAGTAGTATGGGAGTAATTAACTATGGCTACACCTTC. This sequence joins TRBV19 and TRBJ1-2; D is unresolved. The CDR3 length is 14 residues. V was shortened by 3 bases and J by 1 base, with 9 bases between the two germline ends. Germline values: CDR1 LNHDA, CDR2 SQIVND (reference sequence).

The V and J genes are TRBV6-5 and TRBJ2-7; 8 bases agree with TRBD1. This CDR3 spans 14 amino acids. Germline CDR1 MNHEY, CDR2 SVGAGI. Unmatched junction bases numbered 6, after V lost 6 bases and J lost 2 bases. The DNA for the CDR3 is TGTGCCAGCAGAGGGACAGGTTCAACCTACGAGCAGTACTTC. Protein: CASRGTGSTYEQYF.

The chain employs TRBV5-8 and TRBJ2-5, with 7 bases lining up with TRBD1. V gave up 0 bases and J gave up 1 base; unmatched junction bases: 3. CDR1 SGHTS and CDR2 YDEGEE come from the germline V gene. The CDR3 runs to 15 residues. The CDR3 spells CASSLGRTGQETQYF. The CDR3 nucleotides are TGTGCCAGCAGCTTGGGTAGGACAGGCCAAGAGACCCAGTACTTC.

V and J are TRBV20-1 and TRBJ1-2, with D unclear. The CDR3 is 11 residues long. Germline V gene sequence: CDR1 DFQATT, CDR2 SNEGSKA (reference sequence). V was trimmed by 3 bases and J by 5 bases, leaving 7 bases between them. CDR3 loop: CSARPSYGYTF. In DNA, the CDR3 is TGCAGTGCTAGGCCGAGTTATGGCTACACCTTC.

The chain links TRBV9 to TRBJ1-2, with D possibly matching TRBD1 (6 bases). The germline gives CDR1 SGDLS, CDR2 YYNGEE. The CDR3 is 18 amino acids. Trimming took off 0 bases at V and 4 bases at J, with 22 bases between the two ends. The CDR3 sequence is CASSVDVSGQHSGYGYTF. Here the CDR3 DNA reads TGTGCCAGCAGCGTAGACGTTTCGGGACAACACTCAGGCTATGGCTACACCTTC.

The chain couples TRBV7-9 to TRBJ1-6; D gene unclear. With 5 bases removed from V and 7 bases from J, the gap between germline ends came to 6 bases. Germline V gene lookup returns CDR1 SEHNR and CDR2 FQNEAQ (reference sequence). The CDR3 is 12 amino acids. The CDR3 sequence: CASSLQNSPLHF. CDR3 sequence (DNA): TGTGCCAGCAGCCTACAGAATTCACCCCTCCACTTT.

CDR3 in DNA: TGTGCCACCAGAACGGGGGGACGCACAGATACGCAGTATTTT. Protein sequence: CATRTGGRTDTQYF. The chain links TRBV11-2 to TRBJ2-3; 7 positions match TRBD2. The germline gives CDR1 SGHAT, CDR2 FQNNGV. V was clipped by 10 bases and J by 1 base; unmatched bases: 8. The CDR3 sequence is 14 residues long.

The chain recombines TRBV11-2 with TRBJ2-7; D may be TRBD1 (6 bases). The V gene's germline CDR1 is SGHAT and CDR2 FQNNGV. This CDR3 spans 13 amino acids. The V and J ends lost 4 bases and 4 bases respectively, with 11 bases between them. The DNA for the CDR3 is TGTGCCAGCAGCTCTCAGGGGCCGTACGAGCAGTACTTC. Encoded protein: CASSSQGPYEQYF.

This sequence joins TRBV30 and TRBJ1-1; 7 positions agree with TRBD1. V shed 3 bases, J shed 5 bases, and the junction held 6 bases outside the gene matches. The germline V gene encodes CDR1 GTSNPN and CDR2 SVGIG (reference sequence). The CDR3 length is 13 residues. The CDR3 spells CAWRGGQRTEAFF. CDR3 nucleotide sequence: TGTGCCTGGAGAGGGGGCCAGAGAACTGAAGCTTTCTTT.

The chain carries TRBV19 and TRBJ1-2, with 7 bases fitting TRBD1. Germline-derived CDR1 and CDR2 are LNHDA and SQIVND (reference sequence). V shed 4 bases, J shed 3 bases, and the junction held 8 bases outside the gene matches. This CDR3 comprises 15 residues. The CDR3 DNA follows: TGTGCCAGTAGTACTTGGACAGGACGGGACTATGGCTACACCTTC. As protein: CASSTWTGRDYGYTF.

V and J are TRBV10-1 and TRBJ2-2; 12 bases map to TRBD1. Germline V gene lookup returns CDR1 WNHNN and CDR2 SYGVQD (reference sequence). Germline trimming cut 0 bases from V and 7 bases from J; bases unmatched to any gene: 3. This CDR3 contains 16 residues. CDR3 protein: CASSESGQGAVGELFF. CDR3 nucleotide sequence: TGCGCCAGCAGTGAGTCGGGACAGGGGGCTGTCGGGGAGCTGTTTTTT.

This chain connects TRBV6-6 to TRBJ1-1, with 7 bases lining up with TRBD1. Germline V gene data show CDR1 as MNHNY and CDR2 as SVGAGI (reference sequence). V lost 6 bases and J lost 1; bases outside the gene matches: 2. This CDR3 has 13 amino acids. The CDR3 loop reads CASRTGKNTEAFF. Here the CDR3 DNA reads TGTGCCAGCAGGACAGGGAAGAACACTGAAGCTTTCTTT.

As to this clone: One junction end disagrees with the germline gene, perhaps due to a read error. The chain couples TRBV29-1 to TRBJ1-2; 7 nucleotides line up with TRBD1. This CDR3 comprises 13 residues. Germline lookup yields CDR1 SQVTM and CDR2 ANQGSEA. DNA of the CDR3: TGCAGCGTTTTGGCGGGACAGTCTTTCTCTAACGCCTTC. It is translated as CSVLAGQSFSNAF.

The rearrangement joins TRBV24-1 to TRBJ2-2; D gene unclear. This CDR3 has 15 amino acids. Germline CDR1 is KGHDR and CDR2 is SFDVKD. Trimming removed 0 bases from V and 2 bases from J, with 6 bases in between. The CDR3, as DNA: TGTGCCACCAGTGATTTGCGACAAAACACCGGGGAGCTGTTTTTT. It is translated as CATSDLRQNTGELFF.

This rearrangement joins TRBV5-1 to TRBJ1-6; D unclear. CDR1 is SGHRS and CDR2 is YFSETQ in the germline V gene. This CDR3 has 16 amino acids. The V gene lost 3 bases and the J gene lost 10 bases, with 20 bases spanning the gap. The CDR3 sequence: CASSSNANSVESPLHF. The CDR3 coding sequence is TGCGCCAGCAGCTCCAATGCTAACAGTGTGGAATCACCCCTCCACTTT.

This clone was picked up one time. This chain joins TRBV9 and TRBJ1-1; D not resolved. Looked up from germline, CDR1 is SGDLS and CDR2 is YYNGEE. The ends were cut back, 1 base at V and 6 bases at J, with 13 bases in the middle. The CDR3 is 14 amino acids. The CDR3 here is CASSVTAREPEAFF. The CDR3 DNA reads as TGTGCCAGCAGCGTAACGGCACGGGAGCCTGAAGCTTTCTTT.

The chain employs TRBV6-5 and TRBJ2-1; TRBD2 matches 10 bases. V was clipped by 8 bases and J by 5 bases; unmatched bases: 6. The CDR3 spans 14 residues. Looked up from germline, CDR1 is MNHEY and CDR2 is SVGAGI. CDR3 nucleotide sequence: TGTGCCAGCTTAAGCGGGGGGGCCGACAATGAGCAGTTCTTC. Translated: CASLSGGADNEQFF.

This clone has more than one count but fewer than ten. The rearrangement links TRBV19 to TRBJ2-5, with D possibly TRBD1 on 5 matching bases. V shed 1 base and J shed 4 bases, with 7 bases lying between them. The CDR3 has 13 residues. Germline V gene lookup returns CDR1 LNHDA and CDR2 SQIVND (reference sequence). The CDR3: CASSIAGIETQYF. The DNA for the CDR3 is TGTGCCAGTAGTATAGCAGGGATAGAGACCCAGTACTTC.

The chain combines TRBV11-3 with TRBJ2-3, with unresolved D. This CDR3 is 15 amino acids long. V lost 1 base to trimming and J lost 3 bases, with 11 bases between them. Germline values: CDR1 SGHNT, CDR2 YENEEA. The CDR3 DNA reads TGTGCCAGCAGCTTAGGGTTAGCCCAAACAGATACGCAGTATTTT. The encoded protein is CASSLGLAQTDTQYF.

The chain employs TRBV5-1 and TRBJ1-2, with D maybe TRBD1 (6 bases). Per the germline V gene, CDR1 is SGHRS and CDR2 is YFSETQ. Trimming took 6 bases from V and 8 from J, leaving 26 bases between them. This CDR3 is built from 16 residues. The CDR3 is CASKTQGLQGIGGYTF. CDR3 nucleotide sequence: TGCGCCAGCAAAACTCAAGGCTTACAGGGTATTGGAGGCTACACCTTC.